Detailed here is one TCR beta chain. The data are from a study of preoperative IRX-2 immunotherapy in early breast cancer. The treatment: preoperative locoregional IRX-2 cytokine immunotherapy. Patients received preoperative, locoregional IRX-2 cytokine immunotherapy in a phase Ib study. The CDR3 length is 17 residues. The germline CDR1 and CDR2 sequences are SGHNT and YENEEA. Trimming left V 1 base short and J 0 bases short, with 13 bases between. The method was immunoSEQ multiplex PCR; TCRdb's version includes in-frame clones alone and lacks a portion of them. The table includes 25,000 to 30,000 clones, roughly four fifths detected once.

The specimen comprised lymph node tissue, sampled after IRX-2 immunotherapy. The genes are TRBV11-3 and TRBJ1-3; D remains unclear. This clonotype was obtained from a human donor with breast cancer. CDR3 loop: CASSLGHQESSGNTIYF. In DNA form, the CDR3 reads TGTGCCAGCAGCTTAGGCCATCAGGAGAGCTCTGGAAACACCATATATTTT.